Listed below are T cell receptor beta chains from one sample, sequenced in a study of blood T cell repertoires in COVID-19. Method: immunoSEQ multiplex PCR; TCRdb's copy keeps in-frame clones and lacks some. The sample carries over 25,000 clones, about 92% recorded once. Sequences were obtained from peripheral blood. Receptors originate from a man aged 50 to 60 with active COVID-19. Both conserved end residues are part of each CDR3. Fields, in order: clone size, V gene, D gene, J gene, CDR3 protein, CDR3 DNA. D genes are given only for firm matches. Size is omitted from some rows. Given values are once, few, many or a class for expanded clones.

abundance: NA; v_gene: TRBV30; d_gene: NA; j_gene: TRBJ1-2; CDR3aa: CAGPGTSYGYTF; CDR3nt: TGTGCCGGCCCCGGGACATCTTATGGCTACACCTTC
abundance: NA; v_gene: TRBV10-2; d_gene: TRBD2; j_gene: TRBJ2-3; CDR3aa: CASLGGAGSTDTQYF; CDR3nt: TGCGCCAGCCTAGGAGGAGCGGGAAGCACAGATACGCAGTATTTT
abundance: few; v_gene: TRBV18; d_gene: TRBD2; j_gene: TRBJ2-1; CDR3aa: CASSPGLAEYNEQFF; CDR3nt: TGTGCCAGCTCACCGGGACTAGCGGAGTACAATGAGCAGTTCTTC
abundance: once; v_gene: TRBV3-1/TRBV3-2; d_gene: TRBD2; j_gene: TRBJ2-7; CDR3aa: CASSPGGSYEQYF; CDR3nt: TGTGCCAGCAGCCCGGGGGGCTCCTACGAGCAGTACTTC
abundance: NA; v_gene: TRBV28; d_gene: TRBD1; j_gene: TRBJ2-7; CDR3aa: CASSAGTGIPYEQYF; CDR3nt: TGTGCCAGCAGTGCAGGGACAGGGATACCCTACGAGCAGTACTTC
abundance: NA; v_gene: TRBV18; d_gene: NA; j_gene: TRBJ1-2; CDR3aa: CASSPEQDTLHGYTF; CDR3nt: TGTGCCAGCTCACCTGAGCAGGACACTCTTCATGGCTACACCTTC
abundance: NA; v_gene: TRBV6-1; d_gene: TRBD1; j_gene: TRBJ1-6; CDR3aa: CASSEWDRAYNSPLHF; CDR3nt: TGTGCCAGCAGTGAATGGGACAGGGCCTATAATTCACCCCTCCACTTT
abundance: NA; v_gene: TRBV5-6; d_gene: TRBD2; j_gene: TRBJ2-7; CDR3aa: CASRPTRTSATYEQYF; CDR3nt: TGTGCCAGCAGACCTACACGAACTAGCGCGACATACGAGCAGTACTTC
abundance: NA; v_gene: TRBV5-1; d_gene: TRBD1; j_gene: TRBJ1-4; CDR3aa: CASSLGDRERNEKLFF; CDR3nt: TGCGCCAGCAGCTTGGGGGACAGGGAGCGGAATGAAAAACTGTTTTTT
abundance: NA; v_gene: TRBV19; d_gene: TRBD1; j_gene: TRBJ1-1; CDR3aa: CASSIVKGADTEAFF; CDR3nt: TGTGCCAGTAGTATAGTGAAGGGGGCGGACACTGAAGCTTTCTTT
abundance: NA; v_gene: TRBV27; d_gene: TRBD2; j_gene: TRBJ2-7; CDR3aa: CASSLSGSGGAYSYEQYF; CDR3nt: TGTGCCAGCAGTTTATCGGGGAGCGGGGGGGCCTACTCCTACGAGCAGTACTTC
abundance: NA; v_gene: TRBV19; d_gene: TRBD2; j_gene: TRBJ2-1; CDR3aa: CASSISRTSGYNEQFF; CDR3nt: TGTGCCAGTAGTATATCTCGGACTAGCGGTTACAATGAGCAGTTCTTC
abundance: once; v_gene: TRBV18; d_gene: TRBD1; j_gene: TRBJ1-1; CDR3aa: CASSGDRVNTEAFF; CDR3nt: TGTGCCAGCTCGGGGGACAGGGTCAACACTGAAGCTTTCTTT
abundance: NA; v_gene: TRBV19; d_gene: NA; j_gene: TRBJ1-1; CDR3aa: CASTRGLTLKNTEAFF; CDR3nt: TGTGCCAGCACCAGGGGCCTGACTTTAAAGAACACTGAAGCTTTCTTT
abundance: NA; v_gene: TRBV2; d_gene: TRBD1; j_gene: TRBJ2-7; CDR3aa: CASSLDRGSDEQYF; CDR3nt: TGTGCCAGCAGCCTTGACAGGGGAAGTGACGAGCAGTACTTC
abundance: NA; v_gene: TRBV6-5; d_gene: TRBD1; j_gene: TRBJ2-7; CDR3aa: CASSYSLGQAYEQYF; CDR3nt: TGTGCCAGCAGTTACTCGTTAGGACAGGCCTACGAGCAGTACTTC
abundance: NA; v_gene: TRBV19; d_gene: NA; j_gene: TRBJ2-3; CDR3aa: CASSITLSGRTDTQYF; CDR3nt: TGTGCCAGTAGTATCACTCTGAGCGGACGCACAGATACGCAGTATTTT
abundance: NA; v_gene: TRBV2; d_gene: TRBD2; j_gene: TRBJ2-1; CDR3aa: CASSEISLAGANEQFF; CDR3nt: TGTGCCAGCAGTGAAATATCCCTAGCGGGAGCTAATGAGCAGTTCTTC
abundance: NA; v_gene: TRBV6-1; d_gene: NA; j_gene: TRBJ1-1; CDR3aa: CASSEAQAGVRGTEAFF; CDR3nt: TGTGCCAGCAGTGAAGCGCAGGCGGGGGTACGGGGCACTGAAGCTTTCTTT
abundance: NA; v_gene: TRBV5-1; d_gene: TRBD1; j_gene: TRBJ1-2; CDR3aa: CASSSPDRAHYGYTF; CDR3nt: TGCGCCAGCAGCTCCCCCGACAGGGCGCACTATGGCTACACCTTC
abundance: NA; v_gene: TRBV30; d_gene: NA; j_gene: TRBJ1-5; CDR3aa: CAWCRQGPINQPQHF; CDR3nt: TGTGCCTGGTGCCGGCAGGGGCCTATTAATCAGCCCCAGCATTTT
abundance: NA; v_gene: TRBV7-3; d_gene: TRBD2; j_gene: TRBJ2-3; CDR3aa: CASSSTAGRDTQYF; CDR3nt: TGTGCCAGCAGCTCTACAGCGGGGCGGGATACGCAGTATTTT
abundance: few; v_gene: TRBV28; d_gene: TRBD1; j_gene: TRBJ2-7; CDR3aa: CASSSSGKGAEQYF; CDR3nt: TGTGCCAGCAGTTCTTCCGGAAAGGGGGCCGAGCAGTACTTC
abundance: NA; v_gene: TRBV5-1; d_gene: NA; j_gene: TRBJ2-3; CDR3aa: CASSPQGLDTDTQYF; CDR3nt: TGCGCCAGCAGCCCCCAGGGACTCGACACAGATACGCAGTATTTT
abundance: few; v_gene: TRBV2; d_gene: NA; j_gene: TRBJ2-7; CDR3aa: CASQGEPYEQYF; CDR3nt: TGTGCCAGCCAGGGCGAACCGTACGAGCAGTACTTC
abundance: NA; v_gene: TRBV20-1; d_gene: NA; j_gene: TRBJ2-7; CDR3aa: CSATQGGEQYF; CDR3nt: TGCAGTGCTACCCAGGGGGGTGAGCAGTACTTC
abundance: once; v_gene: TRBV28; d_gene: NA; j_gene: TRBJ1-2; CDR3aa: CASSSRWRQAARGYGYTF; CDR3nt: TGTGCCAGCAGTTCGCGATGGCGACAGGCAGCACGCGGCTATGGCTACACCTTC
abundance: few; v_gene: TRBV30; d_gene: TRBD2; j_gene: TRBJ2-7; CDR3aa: CAWERGGLYEQYF; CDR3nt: TGTGCCTGGGAGCGGGGGGGCCTGTACGAGCAGTACTTC
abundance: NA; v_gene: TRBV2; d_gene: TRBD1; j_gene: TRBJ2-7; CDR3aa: CASSPETGGAEQYF; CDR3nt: TGTGCCAGCAGTCCGGAAACAGGGGGCGCCGAGCAGTACTTC
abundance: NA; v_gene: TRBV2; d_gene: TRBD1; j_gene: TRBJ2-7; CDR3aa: CAMNRDSNSYEQYF; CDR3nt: TGTGCCATGAACCGGGACAGCAACTCCTACGAGCAGTACTTC
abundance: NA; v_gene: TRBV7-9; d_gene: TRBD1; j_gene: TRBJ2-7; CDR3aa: CASSSQGTGGSEQYF; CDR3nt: TGTGCCAGCAGCTCGCAAGGGACAGGGGGTTCCGAGCAGTACTTC
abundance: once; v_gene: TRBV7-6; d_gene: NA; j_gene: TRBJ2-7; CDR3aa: CASSPTRGNYEQYF; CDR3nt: TGTGCCAGCAGCCCGACCCGGGGAAACTACGAGCAGTACTTC
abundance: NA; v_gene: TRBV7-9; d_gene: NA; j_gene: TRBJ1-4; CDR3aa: CASSLQQTEKLFF; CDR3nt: TGTGCCAGCAGCTTACAACAGACTGAAAAACTGTTTTTT
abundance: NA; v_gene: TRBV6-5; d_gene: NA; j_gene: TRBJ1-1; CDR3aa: CASSLDRQNTEAFF; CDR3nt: TGTGCCAGCAGTCTCGACAGGCAGAACACTGAAGCTTTCTTT
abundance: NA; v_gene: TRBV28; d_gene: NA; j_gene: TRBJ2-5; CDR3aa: CASSLSGETQYF; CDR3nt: TGTGCCAGCAGTTTAAGCGGAGAGACCCAGTACTTC
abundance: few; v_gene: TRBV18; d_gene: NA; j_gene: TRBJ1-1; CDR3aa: CASSPQGHLNTEAFF; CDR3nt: TGTGCCAGCTCACCACAGGGACACCTGAACACTGAAGCTTTCTTT
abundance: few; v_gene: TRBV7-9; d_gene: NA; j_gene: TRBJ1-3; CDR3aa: CASSPGLDGNTIYF; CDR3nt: TGTGCCAGCAGCCCAGGGTTGGATGGAAACACCATATATTTT
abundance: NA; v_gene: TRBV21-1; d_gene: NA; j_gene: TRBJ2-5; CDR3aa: CASSSPGRTRGTQYF; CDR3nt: TGTGCCAGCAGCTCCCCGGGGAGGACCCGGGGGACCCAGTACTTC
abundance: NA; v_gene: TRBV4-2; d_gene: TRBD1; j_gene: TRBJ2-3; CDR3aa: CASSQTGGTDTQYF; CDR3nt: TGTGCCAGCAGCCAAACAGGGGGCACAGATACGCAGTATTTT
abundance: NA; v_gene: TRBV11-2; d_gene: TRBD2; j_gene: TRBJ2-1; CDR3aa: CASSLGPVGGVYNEQFF; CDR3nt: TGTGCCAGCAGCTTAGGGCCTGTGGGGGGGGTCTACAATGAGCAGTTCTTC
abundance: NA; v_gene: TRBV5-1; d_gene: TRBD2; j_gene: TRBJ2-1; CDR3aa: CASSLGLAGGSEQFF; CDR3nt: TGCGCCAGCAGCTTGGGACTAGCGGGGGGGAGTGAGCAGTTCTTC
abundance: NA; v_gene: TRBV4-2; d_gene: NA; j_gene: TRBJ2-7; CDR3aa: CATGGGSYEQYF; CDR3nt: TGTGCCACGGGGGGCGGGAGCTACGAGCAGTACTTC
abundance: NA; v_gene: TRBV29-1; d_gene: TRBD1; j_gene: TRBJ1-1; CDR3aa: CSVGQGYDTEAFF; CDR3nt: TGCAGCGTCGGACAGGGTTACGACACTGAAGCTTTCTTT
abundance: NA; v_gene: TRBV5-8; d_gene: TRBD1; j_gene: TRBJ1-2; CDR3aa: CASSLWQGANGYTF; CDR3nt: TGTGCCAGCAGCTTGTGGCAGGGGGCGAATGGCTACACCTTC
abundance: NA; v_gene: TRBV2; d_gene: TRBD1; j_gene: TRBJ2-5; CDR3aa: CASDGGQAYF; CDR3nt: TGTGCCAGCGATGGGGGACAGGCGTACTTC